This TCR beta chain came from a study of OX40 agonist ivuxolimab in advanced cancers. On the study more broadly: An agonistic human IgG2 monoclonal antibody against OX40 (CD134) was given. The patients received ivuxolimab by intravenous route every 2 weeks at 0.01 to 10 mg/kg.

As to this clone: What it binds is not known.

The CDR3 runs to 16 residues. With 0 bases clipped from V and 4 bases from J, the junction kept 4 bases outside the gene matches. Germline CDR1 and CDR2: MGHRA and YSYEKL. Method: immunoSEQ multiplex PCR; TCRdb's copy keeps in-frame clones and lacks some. The repertoire holds about 20,000 clones, with around 77% as singletons. Overall study findings and caveats: Clonal expansion was among the lowest in partial responders at 0.1-3.0 mg/kg, especially CD8+. No antigen was identified for the clonally expanded peripheral T cells.

The chain links TRBV4-1 to TRBJ2-3; TRBD2 matches at 10 bases. This TCR was recovered from an adult with an advanced solid tumor such as melanoma, head and neck, liver or kidney cancer. The sequencing here drew on CD4+ or CD8+ T cells sorted from blood, taken in a trial of the OX40 agonist ivuxolimab. As DNA, the CDR3 is TGCGCCAGCAGCCAAGAGGCTAGCGGGGGCTCAGATACGCAGTATTTT. This translates into CASSQEASGGSDTQYF.